The 23 T cell receptor beta chains below come from one sample, sequenced in a study of identical twins. TCRdb re-called the 5' RACE reads with MiXCR, one entry per CDR3 protein. The table records fewer than 650,000 distinct CDR3 sequences, about 7% of them present only once. This sample was also put to use in a study of yellow fever vaccine responses in identical twins.

The sample taken for sequencing was PBMCs. The receptor source for this set is a woman under 30 in good health.

This clonotype was observed at least ten times. V gene TRBV6-2 or TRBV6-3 combines with J gene TRBJ2-7, with 10 nucleotides matching TRBD2. V dropped 6 bases and J dropped 11; count of bases not matched to a gene: 13. The CDR3 is 14 amino acids. CDR1 and CDR2 from the germline V gene are MNHEY and SVGEGT. CDR3: CASSRTSGPPRKYF. CDR3 bases: TGTGCCAGCAGCCGGACTAGCGGACCCCCTCGGAAGTACTTC.

V and J are TRBV10-3 and TRBJ2-3, with D hard to call. Per germline, CDR1 ENHRY and CDR2 SYGVKD. Trimming removed 0 bases at V and 2 bases at J, with 3 bases between. This CDR3 has 13 amino acids. CDR3 amino acids: CAISESNTDTQYF. CDR3 coding DNA: TGTGCCATCAGTGAGTCTAACACAGATACGCAGTATTTT.

The sample holds many counts of this clonotype. V usage is TRBV9 and J usage is TRBJ2-1; no clear D gene. The CDR3 extends over 12 amino acids. Trimming stripped 2 bases from V and 5 bases from J, with 5 bases between. Germline V gene lookup returns CDR1 SGDLS and CDR2 YYNGEE. The CDR3 loop is CASSVLNNEQFF. The CDR3 DNA reads as TGTGCCAGCAGCGTTTTAAACAATGAGCAGTTCTTC.

The chain uses TRBV7-8 and TRBJ2-3; TRBD2 matches 8 bases. The CDR3 covers 15 residues. Trimming cost V 6 bases and J 0 bases; bases outside gene matches: 5. Germline CDR1 SGHVS, CDR2 FQNEAQ. CDR3 nucleotides: TGTGCCAGCAGTCAGATAGCGGGAAGCACAGATACGCAGTATTTT. As protein: CASSQIAGSTDTQYF. The complete variable domain, with remaining parts taken from reference TRBV7-8 and TRBJ2-3, reads GAGVSQSPRYKVAKRGQDVALRCDPISGHVSLFWYQQALGQGPEFLTYFQNEAQLDKSGLPSDRFFAERPEGSVSTLKIQRTQQEDSAVYLCASSQIAGSTDTQYFGPGTRLTVL.

There are a few counts of this clonotype. The gene calls are TRBV5-1 and TRBJ2-2; D is ambiguous. This CDR3 has 13 residues. V was cut by 3 bases and J by 4 bases, with 7 bases left in between. Germline lookup yields CDR1 SGHRS and CDR2 YFSETQ. In DNA form, the CDR3 reads TGCGCCAGCAGCTCCCGCCCCACCGGGGAGCTGTTTTTT. Amino acids: CASSSRPTGELFF.

The sample holds many counts of this clonotype. The chain employs TRBV28 and TRBJ2-1, with 7 bases lining up with TRBD2. This CDR3 has 14 amino acids. The germline V gene encodes CDR1 MDHEN and CDR2 SYDVKM. J was trimmed by 4 bases and V by 5 bases; bases with no gene match: 5. CDR3 sequence reads: CASSLAERYNEQFF. The CDR3 region has the DNA TGTGCCAGCAGTCTAGCGGAGAGGTACAATGAGCAGTTCTTC.

The rearrangement links TRBV7-9 to TRBJ2-4, with TRBD1 identical over 10 bases. J lost 13 bases, V lost 1 base, and 1 base had no gene match. CDR1 and CDR2 (germline): SEHNR, FQNEAQ (reference sequence). The CDR3 length is 12 residues. This CDR3 is CASSLGGQGQYF. CDR3 bases: TGTGCCAGCAGCTTAGGGGGACAGGGGCAGTACTTC. Using reference TRBV7-9 and TRBJ2-4 for the parts outside the CDR3, the full variable domain is DTGVSQNPRHKITKRGQNVTFRCDPISEHNRLYWYRQTLGQGPEFLTYFQNEAQLEKSRLLSDRFSAERPKGSFSTLEIQRTEQGDSAMYLCASSLGGQGQYFGAGTRLSVL.

This clonotype was found a few times. The V and J genes are TRBV4-1 and TRBJ1-1, with D unresolved. Germline values: CDR1 MGHRA, CDR2 YSYEKL. This CDR3 is built from 14 residues. Trimming pared 3 bases from V and 1 base from J, leaving 9 bases between. As DNA, the CDR3 is TGCGCCAGCAGCCAGCAGGAGCCGAACACTGAAGCTTTCTTT. Translating it yields CASSQQEPNTEAFF.

This clonotype was counted only a few times. The V call is TRBV18, the J call TRBJ2-5; 11 bases are a match to TRBD2. The CDR3 length is 15 residues. J gave up 4 bases and V 3 bases, and 4 bases lay outside the gene matches. CDR1 and CDR2 (germline): KGHSH, LQKENI. CDR3 nucleotides: TGTGCCAGCTCACCGCCCACTAGCGGGGGAGAGACCCAGTACTTC. Protein sequence: CASSPPTSGGETQYF. Complete variable domain (other parts from reference TRBV18 and TRBJ2-5): NAGVMQNPRHLVRRRGQEARLRCSPMKGHSHVYWYRQLPEEGLKFMVYLQKENIIDESGMPKERFSAEFPKEGPSILRIQQVVRGDSAAYFCASSPPTSGGETQYFGPGTRLLVL.

The chain uses TRBV5-5 and TRBJ2-3; TRBD2 matches 8 bases. Germline V gives CDR1 SGHKS, CDR2 YYEKEE (reference sequence). J lost 3 bases, V lost 4 bases, and 10 bases had no gene match. This CDR3 is 16 amino acids long. The CDR3 is CASSPVRTSTTDTQYF. CDR3 DNA sequence: TGTGCCAGCAGCCCCGTCCGGACTAGCACGACAGATACGCAGTATTTT.

This chain joins TRBV20-1 and TRBJ1-1; no reliable D call. Germline V CDR1 and CDR2: DFQATT, SNEGSKA (reference sequence). The CDR3 has 13 residues. V shed 5 bases and J shed 2 bases, with 12 bases lying between them. Written as DNA, the CDR3 is TGCAGTGCTCGACATTGGATCAACACTGAAGCTTTCTTT. It yields the protein CSARHWINTEAFF.

The rearrangement uses TRBV20-1 and TRBJ2-6, with 15 bases that match TRBD2. Germline V gene sequence: CDR1 DFQATT, CDR2 SNEGSKA (reference sequence). The CDR3 has 17 residues. The ends lost 3 bases at V and 3 bases at J; junction bases unmatched: 3. The CDR3 spells CSARGTSGGYGANVLTF. CDR3 in DNA: TGCAGTGCTAGGGGGACTAGCGGGGGGTATGGGGCCAACGTCCTGACTTTC.

At least ten counts were recorded for this clonotype. V and J are TRBV5-1 and TRBJ2-4; TRBD2 aligns across 13 bases. V was pared by 6 bases and J by 1 base, with 4 bases of the junction left unmatched. Germline values: CDR1 SGHRS, CDR2 YFSETQ. CDR3 length equals 16 residues. CDR3 in amino acids: CASNETSGRAKNIQYF. CDR3 sequence (DNA): TGCGCCAGCAATGAGACTAGCGGGAGGGCCAAAAACATTCAGTACTTC.

This clonotype has ten or more counts. At one of its ends the junction is not consistent with the germline gene, which may arise from a read error. The chain recombines TRBV12-3 or TRBV12-4 with TRBJ2-1, with 12 bases that match TRBD2. This CDR3 comprises 15 residues. The DNA for the CDR3 is TGTGCCAGCAGCTTAGGACTAGCGGGGAACAATGAGCAGTTCTTC. Protein product: CASSLGLAGNNEQFF.

In its sample, this clonotype was seen many times. This sequence joins TRBV20-1 and TRBJ2-2; D is tentatively TRBD1 or TRBD2 (6 bases each). In germline, CDR1 is DFQATT, CDR2 SNEGSKA (reference sequence). Trimming shortened V by 5 bases and J by 6 bases, and 10 bases separated the two germline ends. The CDR3 sequence is 12 residues long. The CDR3 DNA reads TGCAGTGCTGGTGGGGGGCCCGGGGAGCTGTTTTTT. The encoded protein is CSAGGGPGELFF.

This clonotype was found a few times. The chain links TRBV7-9 to TRBJ2-6; tentatively, D is TRBD1 (5 bases). The germline V gene encodes CDR1 SEHNR and CDR2 FQNEAQ (reference sequence). V was clipped by 5 bases and J by 1 base, with 9 bases between them. This CDR3 is 15 amino acids long. The CDR3 DNA is TGTGCCAGCAGCAAATCAGGGTCTGGGGCCAACGTCCTGACTTTC. Residues: CASSKSGSGANVLTF.

This clonotype was detected only a few times. The chain links TRBV7-9 to TRBJ1-5; TRBD1 might be the D (5 bases). Germline CDR1 is SEHNR and CDR2 is FQNEAQ (reference sequence). Trimming shortened V by 6 bases and J by 0 bases, and 9 bases separated the two germline ends. This CDR3 is built from 14 residues. As DNA, the CDR3 is TGTGCCAGCAGACTCGGGGGTAGCAATCAGCCCCAGCATTTT. This translates into CASRLGGSNQPQHF.

This clonotype was found many times. The CDR3 coding sequence is TGTGCCAGCAGTTTACCTCAGCCCAATGAGCAGTTCTTC. It is translated as CASSLPQPNEQFF. The V and J genes are TRBV28 and TRBJ2-1; no clear D gene. The CDR3 has 13 residues. Trimming shortened V by 2 bases and J by 6 bases, and 8 bases separated the two germline ends. The V gene's germline CDR1 is MDHEN and CDR2 SYDVKM.

This clonotype was counted ten times or more. The rearrangement joins TRBV7-9 to TRBJ1-1; D remains unclear. V was shortened by 1 base and J by 1 base, with 10 bases between the two germline ends. There are 15 residues in the CDR3. Germline values: CDR1 SEHNR, CDR2 FQNEAQ (reference sequence). CDR3 protein: CASSLVGQPNTEAFF. In DNA form, the CDR3 reads TGTGCCAGCAGCTTAGTCGGGCAGCCGAACACTGAAGCTTTCTTT. Combining the CDR3 with reference TRBV7-9 and TRBJ1-1 gives the whole variable domain DTGVSQNPRHKITKRGQNVTFRCDPISEHNRLYWYRQTLGQGPEFLTYFQNEAQLEKSRLLSDRFSAERPKGSFSTLEIQRTEQGDSAMYLCASSLVGQPNTEAFFGQGTRLTVV.

This clonotype was seen repeatedly, ten times or more. This chain links TRBV7-9 with TRBJ1-1, with D unresolved. V was shortened by 3 bases and J by 1 base, with 6 bases between the two germline ends. The CDR3 extends over 13 amino acids. The germline CDR1 and CDR2 sequences are SEHNR and FQNEAQ (reference sequence). The CDR3: CASSFFPNTEAFF. CDR3 DNA sequence: TGTGCCAGCAGCTTTTTCCCGAACACTGAAGCTTTCTTT. Full variable domain (remainder filled in from reference TRBV7-9 and TRBJ1-1): DTGVSQNPRHKITKRGQNVTFRCDPISEHNRLYWYRQTLGQGPEFLTYFQNEAQLEKSRLLSDRFSAERPKGSFSTLEIQRTEQGDSAMYLCASSFFPNTEAFFGQGTRLTVV.

This clonotype was detected ten times or more. The chain combines TRBV20-1 with TRBJ1-1; 8 bases match TRBD1. Trimming removed 7 bases from V and 0 bases from J; junction bases left unmatched: 4. The germline gives CDR1 DFQATT, CDR2 SNEGSKA (reference sequence). The CDR3 runs 13 residues. The CDR3 DNA follows: TGCAGTGTTTCGACAGGGGTGAACACTGAAGCTTTCTTT. Translating it yields CSVSTGVNTEAFF.

This clonotype has a count of ten or more. This chain's CDR3 is CASSELGGQGARAFF. In DNA form, the CDR3 reads TGTGCCAGCAGTGAATTGGGGGGACAGGGGGCCCGTGCTTTCTTT. The chain has TRBV25-1 and TRBJ1-1; 12 nucleotides align to TRBD1. The CDR3 sequence is 15 residues long. Germline loops: CDR1 MGHDK, CDR2 SYGVNS. V lost 1 base and J lost 11; bases outside the gene matches: 8.

In the case of this clonotype: A much bigger clone sits one base away, suggesting this may be a read error. V and J are TRBV7-2 and TRBJ2-7; D is perhaps TRBD1 (5 bases). The length of the CDR3 is 17 residues. Between the trimmed V and J ends, which lost 0 bases and 0 bases, there was a span of 15 bases. CDR1 SGHTA and CDR2 FQGNSA come from the germline V gene. The CDR3 DNA sequence: TGTGCCAGCAGCTTAGCGCAGGGAACCACCAGCTCCTACGAGCAGTACTTC. The encoded protein is CASSLAQGTTSSYEQYF.